The 21 T cell receptor beta chains below were found in one sample sequenced in a study of T cell clones after liver transplantation. The antigens for these receptors are not known. TCRdb's table, derived via immunoSEQ multiplex PCR, lists solely in-frame clones and lacks some. The sample shows about 630 clones, just over 50% of them seen only once. Sequencing of dividing CFSE-low cells from the MLR defined alloreactive TCRbeta sequences. The sample taken for sequencing was CD4+ T cells from cultured PBMCs. The receptors were gathered from a human patient who received a liver transplant. These T cells may partly come from the graft donor.

The table lists this clone with a few counts. J is TRBJ1-5 and V is TRBV19, with D perhaps TRBD1 (5 bases). The ends were cut back, 7 bases at V and 1 base at J, with 14 bases in the middle. The CDR3 contains 15 residues. CDR1 and CDR2 (germline): LNHDA, SQIVND (reference sequence). CDR3 protein: CASKSDSLSNQPQHF. CDR3 sequence (DNA): TGTGCCAGTAAATCAGACAGTCTCAGCAATCAGCCCCAGCATTTT.

This chain links TRBV6-5 with TRBJ2-2, with D maybe TRBD1 (6 bases). Per the germline V gene, CDR1 is MNHEY and CDR2 is SVGAGI. The CDR3 is made up of 15 amino acids. V lost 3 bases, J lost 7 bases, and 15 bases lay in between. The CDR3 reads CASSYSDRGGGELFF. CDR3 nucleotides: TGTGCCAGCAGTTATTCCGATAGAGGGGGCGGGGAGCTGTTTTTT.

The chain joins TRBV2 to TRBJ1-1; D unresolved. Trimming removed 5 bases at V and 5 bases at J, with 18 bases between. This CDR3 is 15 amino acids long. CDR1 and CDR2 (germline): SNHLY, FYNNEI. The CDR3 protein is CASSPRGGGNTEAFF. The CDR3 nucleotides are TGTGCCAGCAGTCCCCGGGGAGGAGGGAATACTGAAGCTTTCTTT.

This clone qualifies as hyperexpanded. This chain links TRBV6-1 with TRBJ2-7, with a weak D call TRBD1 (5 bases). The V end lost 0 bases, the J end lost 5 bases, and 8 bases lay between the germline ends. The V gene's germline CDR1 is MNHNS and CDR2 SASEGT. This CDR3 is built from 13 residues. The CDR3 region is CASSEAQGNEQYF. The CDR3 nucleotides are TGTGCCAGCAGTGAAGCTCAGGGCAACGAGCAGTACTTC.

This clone was observed a handful of times. The CDR3 region is CASSLGGGAGNEQFF. CDR3 bases: TGTGCCAGCAGTCTTGGCGGGGGGGCCGGGAATGAGCAGTTCTTC. The chain uses TRBV14 and TRBJ2-1; 9 bases fit TRBD2. The CDR3 extends over 15 amino acids. Germline V lookup: CDR1 SGHDN, CDR2 FVKESK. J gave up 7 bases and V 6 bases, and 10 bases lay outside the gene matches.

V gene TRBV5-4 combines with J gene TRBJ2-1; the D gene is possibly TRBD1 (5 bases). Deletions cut 2 bases from V and 8 bases from J, with 14 bases between. CDR3 size: 14 residues. In germline, CDR1 is SGHNT, CDR2 YYREEE (reference sequence). CDR3 in DNA: TGTGCCAGCAGCTTAAAGGGGCCTTATGATGAGCAGTTCTTC. It codes for CASSLKGPYDEQFF.

This chain connects TRBV5-6 to TRBJ2-4, with a possible D match to TRBD1 (5 bases). This CDR3 has 16 residues. Germline assignment: CDR1 SGHDT and CDR2 YYEEEE. V lost 0 bases and J 0 bases, leaving 10 bases between the germline ends. CDR3 loop: CASSLAVTGAKNIQYF. CDR3 bases: TGTGCCAGCAGCTTGGCCGTAACAGGAGCCAAAAACATTCAGTACTTC. Combining the CDR3 with reference TRBV5-6 and TRBJ2-4 gives the whole variable domain DAGVTQSPTHLIKTRGQQVTLRCSPKSGHDTVSWYQQALGQGPQFIFQYYEEEERQRGNFPDRFSGHQFPNYSSELNVNALLLGDSALYLCASSLAVTGAKNIQYFGAGTRLSVL.

The chain recombines TRBV5-4 with TRBJ1-2; no reliable D call. There are 16 residues in the CDR3. The V and J ends lost 7 bases and 4 bases respectively, with 23 bases between them. From germline, CDR1 is SGHNT and CDR2 YYREEE (reference sequence). CDR3 coding DNA: TGTGCCAGCCTTTGTTACTTACCAGGAAAGACCTATGGCTACACCTTC. This codes for CASLCYLPGKTYGYTF.

The V gene is TRBV7-2, the J gene TRBJ2-2; D may be TRBD1 or TRBD2 (5 bases each). Germline-derived CDR1 and CDR2 are SGHTA and FQGNSA. Trimming shortened V by 11 bases and J by 1 base, and 11 bases separated the two germline ends. CDR3 length: 13 residues. The CDR3 region is CASGRQNTGELFF. The CDR3 DNA reads as TGTGCCTCGGGACGGCAGAACACCGGGGAGCTGTTTTTT.

In this sample, this clone turned up a few times. The chain couples TRBV20-1 to TRBJ1-5, with D unclear. CDR3 length: 11 amino acids. The germline V and J ends were trimmed by 5 bases and 12 bases, with 14 bases remaining between them. CDR1 is DFQATT and CDR2 is SNEGSKA in the germline V gene (reference sequence). This CDR3 reads CSAGRATLQHF. CDR3 bases: TGCAGTGCTGGCCGGGCGACGCTCCAGCATTTT.

This clone appeared a few times. V and J are TRBV6-4 and TRBJ1-1; D unresolved. There are 13 residues in the CDR3. Trimming removed 0 bases at V and 2 bases at J, with 4 bases between. Germline V gene data show CDR1 as MRHNA and CDR2 as SNTAGT. The CDR3 sequence is CASSDSDNTEAFF. For the CDR3, the DNA is TGTGCCAGCAGTGACTCGGATAACACTGAAGCTTTCTTT.

The rearrangement uses TRBV19 and TRBJ2-7; maybe TRBD2 (6 bases). Looked up from germline, CDR1 is LNHDA and CDR2 is SQIVND (reference sequence). The V gene lost 1 base and the J gene lost 7 bases, with 14 bases spanning the gap. This CDR3 comprises 14 residues. The CDR3, as DNA: TGTGCCAGTAGTATAGTTTACCCCGCGGGAGAGCAGTACTTC. This translates into CASSIVYPAGEQYF.

This clone was detected only a few times. The CDR3 coding sequence is TGTGCCAGCAGGGCGACAGGGGACACCGGGGAGCTGTTTTTT. This encodes CASRATGDTGELFF. This chain joins TRBV2 and TRBJ2-2; TRBD1 aligns across 8 bases. Trimming cost V 6 bases and J 3 bases; bases outside gene matches: 3. This CDR3 comprises 14 residues. The germline V gene encodes CDR1 SNHLY and CDR2 FYNNEI. Using reference TRBV2 and TRBJ2-2 for the parts outside the CDR3, the full variable domain is EPEVTQTPSHQVTQMGQEVILRCVPISNHLYFYWYRQILGQKVEFLVSFYNNEISEKSEIFDDQFSVERPDGSNFTLKIRSTKLEDSAMYFCASRATGDTGELFFGEGSRLTVL.

Details on this clone: Distinct nucleotide sequences in the sample also encode this CDR3. The chain joins TRBV10-3 to TRBJ2-1, with 8 bases aligning to TRBD2. CDR1 and CDR2 (germline): ENHRY, SYGVKD. This CDR3 is built from 12 residues. V shed 6 bases, J shed 6 bases, and the junction held 1 base outside the gene matches. The CDR3 region is CAISGTSNEQFF. DNA for the CDR3: TGTGCCATCAGCGGGACTAGCAATGAGCAGTTCTTC.

The rearrangement links TRBV19 to TRBJ2-7; D unclear. V was shortened by 5 bases and J by 0 bases, with 17 bases between the two germline ends. This CDR3 contains 16 residues. The germline CDR1 and CDR2 sequences are LNHDA and SQIVND (reference sequence). As DNA, the CDR3 is TGTGCCAGTAGTCCCCAAGGACCCTTCCTCTCCTACGAGCAGTACTTC. Translation gives CASSPQGPFLSYEQYF.

Only a few counts were recorded for this clone. This chain links TRBV28 with TRBJ1-1, with 7 nucleotides matching TRBD1. Trimming removed 6 bases from V and 6 bases from J; junction bases left unmatched: 10. The CDR3 contains 14 residues. Germline V gene lookup returns CDR1 MDHEN and CDR2 SYDVKM. CDR3 protein: CASSLGTVPSEAFF. CDR3 bases: TGTGCCAGCAGCCTCGGGACAGTTCCCTCTGAAGCTTTCTTT.

By proportion, this clone is hyperexpanded. This sequence joins TRBV6-6 and TRBJ1-2, with D unclear. Germline loops: CDR1 MNHNY, CDR2 SVGAGI (reference sequence). The CDR3 is 12 amino acids. The V and J ends lost 7 bases and 8 bases respectively, with 14 bases between them. CDR3 DNA sequence: TGTGCCAGCAACGTGGGGAGGGAAGGCTACACCTTC. Translation gives CASNVGREGYTF.

The V gene is TRBV18, the J gene TRBJ1-1; D unclear. The CDR3 totals 11 residues. V shed 5 bases and J shed 7 bases, with 8 bases lying between them. Germline V CDR1 and CDR2: KGHSH, LQKENI. CDR3 amino acids: CASSTENEAFF. CDR3 coding DNA: TGTGCCAGCTCAACAGAGAATGAAGCTTTCTTT. The variable domain in full, completed from reference TRBV18 and TRBJ1-1, reads NAGVMQNPRHLVRRRGQEARLRCSPMKGHSHVYWYRQLPEEGLKFMVYLQKENIIDESGMPKERFSAEFPKEGPSILRIQQVVRGDSAAYFCASSTENEAFFGQGTRLTVV.

The V gene is TRBV9, the J gene TRBJ2-2; possibly TRBD2 for D (6 bases). The V end was cut by 3 bases, the J end by 2 bases, with 8 bases between. The CDR3 spans 14 residues. The germline V gene has CDR1 SGDLS and CDR2 YYNGEE. CDR3 sequence reads: CASSGRVNTGELFF. CDR3 coding DNA: TGTGCCAGCAGCGGGAGGGTCAACACCGGGGAGCTGTTTTTT.

This clone has just a few counts. The chain joins TRBV29-1 to TRBJ2-1; 8 nucleotides align to TRBD1. CDR1 and CDR2 from the germline V gene are SQVTM and ANQGSEA. This CDR3 contains 15 residues. V lost 7 bases and J lost 2; bases outside the gene matches: 10. In DNA form, the CDR3 reads TGCAGCGGGTTAGGACAGGGAGGCACCTACAATGAGCAGTTCTTC. Protein sequence: CSGLGQGGTYNEQFF.

As for this clone: The same CDR3 also results from other DNA sequences found in this sample. This chain connects TRBV2 to TRBJ1-5, with D hard to call. V gave up 3 bases and J gave up 0 bases, with 6 bases separating them. Germline V gene data show CDR1 as SNHLY and CDR2 as FYNNEI. This CDR3 comprises 14 residues. The CDR3 DNA reads TGTGCCAGCAGTGACAGCCATAGCAATCAGCCCCAGCATTTT. This translates into CASSDSHSNQPQHF. Drawing the rest from reference TRBV2 and TRBJ1-5, the complete variable domain is EPEVTQTPSHQVTQMGQEVILRCVPISNHLYFYWYRQILGQKVEFLVSFYNNEISEKSEIFDDQFSVERPDGSNFTLKIRSTKLEDSAMYFCASSDSHSNQPQHFGDGTRLSIL.